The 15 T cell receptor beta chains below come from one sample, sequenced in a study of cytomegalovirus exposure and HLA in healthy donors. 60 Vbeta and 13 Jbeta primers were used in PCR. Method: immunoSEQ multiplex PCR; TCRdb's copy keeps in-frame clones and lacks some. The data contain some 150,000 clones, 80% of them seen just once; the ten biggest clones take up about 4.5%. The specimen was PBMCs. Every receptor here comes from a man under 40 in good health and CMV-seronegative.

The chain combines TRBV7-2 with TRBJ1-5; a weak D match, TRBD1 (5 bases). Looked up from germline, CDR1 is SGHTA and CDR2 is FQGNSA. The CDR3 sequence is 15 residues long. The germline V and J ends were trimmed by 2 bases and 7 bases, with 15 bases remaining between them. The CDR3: CASSLRQGIGQPQHF. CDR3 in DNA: TGTGCCAGCAGCTTACGCCAGGGAATCGGCCAGCCCCAGCATTTT.

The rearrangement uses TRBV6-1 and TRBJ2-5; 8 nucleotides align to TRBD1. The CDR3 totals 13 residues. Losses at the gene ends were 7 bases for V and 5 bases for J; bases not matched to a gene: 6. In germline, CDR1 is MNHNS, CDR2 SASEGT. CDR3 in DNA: TGTGCCAGCACGGACAGGGTATGGGAGACCCAGTACTTC. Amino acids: CASTDRVWETQYF.

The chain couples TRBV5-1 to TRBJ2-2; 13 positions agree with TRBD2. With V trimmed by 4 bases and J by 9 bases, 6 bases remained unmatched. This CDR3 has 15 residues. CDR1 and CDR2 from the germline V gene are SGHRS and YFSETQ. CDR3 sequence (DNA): TGCGCCAGCAGCCGAGGACTAGCGGGAGATCGGGAGCTGTTTTTT. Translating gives CASSRGLAGDRELFF.

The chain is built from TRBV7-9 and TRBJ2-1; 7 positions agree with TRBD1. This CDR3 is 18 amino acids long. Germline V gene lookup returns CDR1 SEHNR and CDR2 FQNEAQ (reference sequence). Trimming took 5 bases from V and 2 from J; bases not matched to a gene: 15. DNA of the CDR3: TGTGCCAGCAGCCTATTACCGAGAACAGGGGATCCCTACAATGAGCAGTTCTTC. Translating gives CASSLLPRTGDPYNEQFF.

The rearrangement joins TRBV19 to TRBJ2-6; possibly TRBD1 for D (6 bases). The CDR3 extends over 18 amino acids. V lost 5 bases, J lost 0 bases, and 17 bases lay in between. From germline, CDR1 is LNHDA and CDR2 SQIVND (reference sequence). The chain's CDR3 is CASSSLIVGASGANVLTF. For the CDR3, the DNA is TGTGCCAGTAGTTCACTAATTGTGGGGGCCTCTGGGGCCAACGTCCTGACTTTC.

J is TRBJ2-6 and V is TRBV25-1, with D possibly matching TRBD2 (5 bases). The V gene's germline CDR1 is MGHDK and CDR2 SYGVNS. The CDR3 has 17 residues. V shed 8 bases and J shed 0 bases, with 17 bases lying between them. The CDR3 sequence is CASSPPGLSSGANVLTF. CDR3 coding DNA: TGTGCCAGCTCTCCCCCCGGACTGAGCTCTGGGGCCAACGTCCTGACTTTC.

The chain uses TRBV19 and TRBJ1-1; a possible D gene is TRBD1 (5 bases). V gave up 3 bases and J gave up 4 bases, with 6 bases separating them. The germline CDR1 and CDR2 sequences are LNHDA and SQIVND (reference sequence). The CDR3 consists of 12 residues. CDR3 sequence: CASSIQGTEAFF. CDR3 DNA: TGTGCCAGTAGTATCCAGGGCACTGAAGCTTTCTTT.

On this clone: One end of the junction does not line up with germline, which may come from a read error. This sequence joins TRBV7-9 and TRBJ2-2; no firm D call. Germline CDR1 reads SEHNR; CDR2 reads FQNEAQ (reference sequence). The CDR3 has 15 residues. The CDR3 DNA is TGTTCCAGCAGCTTATTTCGTAGTGACACCGGGGAGCTGTTTTTT. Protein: CSSSLFRSDTGELFF.

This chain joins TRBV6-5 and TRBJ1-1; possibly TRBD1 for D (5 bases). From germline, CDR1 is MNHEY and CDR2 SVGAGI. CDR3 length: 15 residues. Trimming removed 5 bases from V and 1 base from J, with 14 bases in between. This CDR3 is CASSNNVGPNTEAFF. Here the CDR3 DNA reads TGTGCCAGCAGTAATAATGTGGGGCCGAACACTGAAGCTTTCTTT.

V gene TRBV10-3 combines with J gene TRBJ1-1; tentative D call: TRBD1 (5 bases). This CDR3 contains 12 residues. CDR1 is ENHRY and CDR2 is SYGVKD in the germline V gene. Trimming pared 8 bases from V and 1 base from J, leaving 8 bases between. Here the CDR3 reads CAIGTGNTEAFF. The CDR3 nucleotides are TGTGCCATCGGAACAGGGAACACTGAAGCTTTCTTT.

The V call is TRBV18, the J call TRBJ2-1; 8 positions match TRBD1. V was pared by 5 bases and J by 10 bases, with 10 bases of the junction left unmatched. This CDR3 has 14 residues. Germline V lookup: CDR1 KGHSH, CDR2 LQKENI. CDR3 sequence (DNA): TGTGCCAGCTCATCATCTCAGGGGGCTGGAGAGCAGTTCTTC. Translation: CASSSSQGAGEQFF.

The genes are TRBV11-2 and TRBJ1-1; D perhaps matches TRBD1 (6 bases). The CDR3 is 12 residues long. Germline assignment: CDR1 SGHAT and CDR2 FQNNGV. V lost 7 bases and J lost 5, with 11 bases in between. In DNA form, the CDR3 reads TGTGCCAGCACTTCAGGGGTTACTGAAGCTTTCTTT. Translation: CASTSGVTEAFF.

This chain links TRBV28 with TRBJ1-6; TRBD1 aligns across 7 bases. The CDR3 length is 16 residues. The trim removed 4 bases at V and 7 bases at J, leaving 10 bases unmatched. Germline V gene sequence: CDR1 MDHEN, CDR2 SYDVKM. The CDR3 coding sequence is TGTGCCAGCAGTTCCAGGGGGGTAAGAGGAAATTCACCCCTCCACTTT. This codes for CASSSRGVRGNSPLHF.

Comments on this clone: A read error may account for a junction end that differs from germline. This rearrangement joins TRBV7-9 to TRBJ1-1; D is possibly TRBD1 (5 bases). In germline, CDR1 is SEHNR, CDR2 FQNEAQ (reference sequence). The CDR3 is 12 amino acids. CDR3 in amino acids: CSSSLTGAEAFF. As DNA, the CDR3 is TGTTCCAGCAGCTTAACGGGGGCTGAAGCTTTCTTT.

CDR3 loop: CASTSYPLTGYGYTF. In DNA, the CDR3 is TGTGCCAGCACTTCTTATCCTCTGACAGGCTATGGCTACACCTTC. This chain connects TRBV6-5 to TRBJ1-2; TRBD1 might be the D (6 bases). This CDR3 region has 15 residues. Germline values: CDR1 MNHEY, CDR2 SVGAGI. Trimming stripped 7 bases from V and 4 bases from J, with 19 bases between.